Reported below is one T cell receptor beta chain. Its antigen is undetermined. One junction end does not reproduce the germline sequence, and a read error may be involved. This record comes from a study of post-analysis software for immune sequencing data. General study results and limits: In patients, about 5 TRBV segments were more frequent than in controls, with TRBV5-6, TRBV5-1 and TRBV20-1 among them. F measure grouped same-batch samples tightly together.

This CDR3 spans 16 amino acids. Unique-molecular-identifier-tagged TCR beta cDNA libraries were used. TCRdb called the PCR reads again in MiXCR, with one record for every CDR3 protein. The table lists hundreds of thousands of distinct CDR3 sequences, approximately 53% of them singletons. The V and J genes are TRBV12-3 or TRBV12-4 and TRBJ2-7, with a weak D call TRBD2 (7 bases). Sample: blood. The sequence was collected from a girl aged 5-17 years with multiple sclerosis. The CDR3 loop is CASSPSGTLHPYGQYF. CDR3 DNA: TGTGCCAGCAGTCCAAGCGGGACACTACACCCCTACGGGCAGTACTTC.